This paragraph reports one T cell receptor beta chain. The method was immunoSEQ multiplex PCR; TCRdb's version includes in-frame clones alone and lacks a portion of them. The table has 60,000 to 90,000 clones, around 93% seen once. Trimming cost V 2 bases and J 0 bases, with 8 bases left between them. Germline V gene sequence: CDR1 GTSNPN, CDR2 SVGIG (reference sequence). The CDR3 covers 14 residues. The data are from a study of T cell changes during pregnancy in multiple sclerosis. The material sequenced was peripheral blood, taken after pregnancy. The V gene is TRBV30, the J gene TRBJ2-1, with a tentative D call TRBD2 (6 bases). This clonotype was sampled from a female donor in good health, enrolled as a control in a pregnancy study. The CDR3 sequence: CAWSPGVSYNEQFF. For the CDR3, the DNA is TGTGCCTGGAGTCCGGGAGTCTCCTACAATGAGCAGTTCTTC.